A single T cell receptor beta chain is shown here with its context. Its antigen is unknown. The junction departs from the called germline gene at one end, perhaps through a read error. The data belong to a study of tumor-infiltrating lymphocytes in primary liver carcinoma (dated by TCRdb to the late 2010s). With regard to the full study: The five patients, three men and two women aged 30 to 69 years, had hepatocellular carcinoma (four) or combined HCC and intrahepatic cholangiocarcinoma (one). Agilent mRNA microarray profiling was performed on the roughly 25 tumor region samples to relate TCRbeta repertoire diversity to the local molecular phenotype. TCRbeta repertoire sequencing, expression microarrays and whole-exome sequencing were combined in the study across five regions of each liver tumor, with adjacent normal tissue and blood also included. Technical replicate repertoires showed high reproducibility, with mean shared-clone rates roughly 0.89 and correlation coefficients above 0.95. The five patients had tumors of stage T1-T3 N0M0, with maximum diameters ranging from roughly 4.2 to 11 cm. Each sample produced about 3.5 to 7.13 million productive TCRbeta reads, and read depth showed no significant difference between tissue types. A total of 35 specimens from 5 patients underwent TCRbeta repertoire sequencing, comprising about 25 tumor regions, 5 adjacent noncancerous liver tissues and 5 peripheral blood samples. Broad study findings and their caveats: Only about 7-25% of top clones were found in all five regions of a tumor, suggesting spatial heterogeneity of tumor-infiltrating T cells. Because sequencing covered only the TCR beta chain and unpaired alpha chains were not captured, true repertoire diversity is likely underestimated. A significantly larger repertoire fraction was made up by the top 250 clones in tumors than in blood (p = 0.039). The study included only four or five patients, and the authors note findings should be validated in a larger study. Comparison of CD4+ and CD8+ T cell repertoires was precluded by the use of bulk unsorted samples. Consistent with antigen-driven expansion, pairs of tumor regions showed higher repertoire overlap (mean about 36%) than either tumor-adjacent pairs (approximately 17%) or tumor-blood pairs (around 15%).

Total RNA and DNA were co-extracted from about 19-30 mg of bulk tissue with the AllPrep DNA/RNA mini kit, without cell sorting. Between late 2015 and March 2016, 4 or 5 patients in China with histopathologically diagnosed primary liver carcinoma had surgical resection. Chronic HBV infection was present in the patients, and the patients were treatment-naive at sampling. Each tumor was sampled at five spatially separated regions: the tumor centre plus the superior, inferior, left-lateral and right-lateral poles. Histology showed that every tumor sample contained more than 80% viable tumor cells. Pieces of fresh tumor and adjacent tissue were cut in half, with one half kept in RNAlater at -80 degrees C and the other half sent for histology. A constant-region primer and ProtoScript II reverse transcriptase were used to reverse-transcribe TCRbeta-specific cDNA from 500 ng total RNA. The TCRbeta libraries were prepared through three rounds of nested multiplex PCR following a slightly modified ARM-PCR procedure. The first two PCR rounds used multiplex TRBV1-TRBV30 forward primers with a Cbeta reverse primer, each for about 10 cycles. A final 25-cycle PCR with Deep VentR polymerase added sample barcodes and Illumina adapters. Before sequencing, amplicons of 200-500 bp were purified from gel using a QIAquick gel extraction kit. The TCRbeta amplicons were sequenced with 250-bp paired-end reads on an Illumina HiSeq 2500. The authors processed their data as follows. Reads were quality-trimmed with Trimmomatic v0.33, and paired reads were merged with FLASH v1.2.11 to recover full CDR3 sequences. V, D and J germline segments were assigned to the rearranged TCRbeta sequences using MiGEC v1.2.1b. Clonotype statistics and Shannon-Wiener diversity indices were computed with VDJtools v1.0.0. To reduce sampling bias, subsequent analyses other than the diversity analysis used only the 250 most abundant clonotypes in each sample. TCRdb reprocessing: public reads trimmed at Q25 with fastp, clones called with MiXCR, in-frame beta chains kept. Each record represents a unique CDR3 protein, reported with the most common genes and DNA among its rows. What appears here as the V and J calls and clone size reflects TCRdb's work, not the paper's. Within this sample are roughly 200,000 distinct CDR3 sequences, with about 85% of them counted one time only. About a sixth of the sample rests with the top ten.

The germline V gene encodes CDR1 MNHEY and CDR2 SVGAGI. The CDR3 holds 16 amino acids from the cysteine to the phenylalanine. Only the CDR3 region is kept as DNA, spanning 48 bases read in frame from base 1. The receptor was isolated from a man aged 35 to 55 with primary liver carcinoma and hepatitis B virus infection. Sequenced input: tumor tissue from primary liver carcinoma. The rearrangement combines TRBV6-5 with TRBJ2-6, with the D gene not clear enough to name. The CDR3 protein is CASSYAGFSGVNILTF. The sequence in DNA is TGTGCCAGCAGTTACGCTGGGTTCTCTGGGGTCAACATCCTGACTTTC.